This section outlines one T cell receptor (beta chain) sequence together with its context. Its antigen is unidentified. As every portion of the isolated RNA was reverse transcribed, the sequencing read expressed TCRB transcripts. An average of approximately 4 million reads was obtained for naive, central memory and regulatory T cell samples. The assay was immunoSEQ multiplex PCR, and TCRdb's table has in-frame clones only and misses some. The sample lists about 900,000 clones; about 17% were seen once. This record comes from a study of beta chain features in type 1 diabetes. Broader study findings: A possible short-template PCR bias applies equally to patients and controls.

By way of CD45RO/CCR7/CD25/CD127/CD95/CD27, the CD4+ regulatory, stem cell-like memory, central memory and naive cells were sorted. This CDR3 is built from 14 residues. Germline V gene data show CDR1 as SGHAT and CDR2 as FQNNGV. V was trimmed by 4 bases and J by 2 bases, leaving 12 bases between them. The sequenced material came from naive CD4+ T cells from blood. This chain connects TRBV11-2 to TRBJ2-7; a weak D match, TRBD2 (5 bases). The clonotype comes from a woman aged 18-29 years in good health. The CDR3 bases are TGTGCCAGCAGCTCGAGAGGAGGTCCCTACGAGCAGTACTTC. Translated, it gives CASSSRGGPYEQYF.